The 8 T cell receptor beta chains listed next were all sequenced from one sample in a study of T-cell reconstitution after alpha-beta-depleted transplantation in children. Preparing the TCRbeta library involved the use of unique molecular identifiers. TCRdb analysed the PCR reads with MiXCR anew, one entry per CDR3 protein. The sample records around 96,000 distinct CDR3 sequences, 9% to 15% being singletons. The material sequenced was PBMCs from the stem cell graft donor, taken from the stem cell graft. Source of these receptors: a human donor who donated a stem cell graft to a child with inherited bone marrow failure.

This clonotype was detected only a few times. The V and J genes are TRBV23-1 and TRBJ2-7, with D possibly being TRBD1 (5 bases). TRBV23-1 is flagged as an ORF with uncertain function. Trimming stripped 0 bases from V and 3 bases from J, with 15 bases between. This CDR3 has 16 amino acids. The CDR3 DNA is TGCGCCAGCAGTCAATCAGCACGGGTTCAGGGCTACGAGCAGTACTTC. This sequence encodes CASSQSARVQGYEQYF.

This sequence joins TRBV5-5 and TRBJ2-7, with TRBD1 matching over 12 bases. CDR3 length equals 15 residues. Germline values: CDR1 SGHKS, CDR2 YYEKEE (reference sequence). J gave up 7 bases and V 4 bases, and 9 bases lay outside the gene matches. CDR3 coding DNA: TGTGCCAGCAGCCAACCGGGACAGGGGGCTTGGGAGCAGTACTTC. Its translation is CASSQPGQGAWEQYF.

This clonotype was observed many times. The chain has TRBV5-1 and TRBJ2-2; unclear D gene. Germline CDR1 is SGHRS and CDR2 is YFSETQ. The CDR3 spans 14 residues. The V and J ends lost 1 base and 7 bases respectively, with 11 bases between them. The CDR3 sequence is CASSLMGLGGELFF. The CDR3 DNA reads as TGCGCCAGCAGCTTGATGGGGTTGGGCGGGGAGCTGTTTTTT.

Many counts were recorded for this clonotype. The CDR3 DNA sequence: TGTGCCATCAGTGAGTCGGGACAGGTGAACACCGGGGAGCTGTTTTTT. It specifies CAISESGQVNTGELFF. V and J are TRBV10-3 and TRBJ2-2; 8 positions agree with TRBD1. Trimming cost V 0 bases and J 1 base; bases outside gene matches: 1. The CDR3 spans 16 residues. Per the germline V gene, CDR1 is ENHRY and CDR2 is SYGVKD.

This chain uses TRBV18 with TRBJ1-3; D is unclear. The CDR3 is 16 residues long. Germline CDR1 KGHSH, CDR2 LQKENI. V was pared by 6 bases and J by 0 bases, with 15 bases between. The CDR3 nucleotides read TGTGCCAGCTCGCGCAGTGGGCCAGCCTCTGGAAACACCATATATTTT. Translated: CASSRSGPASGNTIYF.

The sample holds many counts of this clonotype. The chain couples TRBV7-3 to TRBJ1-2; D uncertain. Germline V gene lookup returns CDR1 SGHTA and CDR2 FQGTGA. The germline V and J ends were trimmed by 1 base and 5 bases, with 8 bases remaining between them. The CDR3 is made up of 13 amino acids. CDR3 in DNA: TGTGCCAGCAGCTTAAGTTCGGGGTATGGCTACACCTTC. This translates into CASSLSSGYGYTF.

This clonotype was recorded many times. The chain has TRBV25-1 and TRBJ1-2; D is unresolved. The V gene lost 4 bases and the J gene lost 5 bases, with 5 bases spanning the gap. In germline, CDR1 is MGHDK, CDR2 SYGVNS. The CDR3 consists of 11 residues. CDR3 in amino acids: CASSGGYGYTF. The CDR3 nucleotides are TGTGCCAGCAGTGGGGGATATGGCTACACCTTC.

Many counts were recorded for this clonotype. V usage is TRBV10-3 and J usage is TRBJ1-2; D is possibly TRBD1 (5 bases). V lost 3 bases, J lost 8 bases, and 16 bases lay in between. Germline V gives CDR1 ENHRY, CDR2 SYGVKD. CDR3 length: 14 residues. CDR3 amino acids: CAISDFGGPSGYTF. CDR3 bases: TGTGCCATCAGTGATTTTGGGGGACCCTCCGGCTACACCTTC.